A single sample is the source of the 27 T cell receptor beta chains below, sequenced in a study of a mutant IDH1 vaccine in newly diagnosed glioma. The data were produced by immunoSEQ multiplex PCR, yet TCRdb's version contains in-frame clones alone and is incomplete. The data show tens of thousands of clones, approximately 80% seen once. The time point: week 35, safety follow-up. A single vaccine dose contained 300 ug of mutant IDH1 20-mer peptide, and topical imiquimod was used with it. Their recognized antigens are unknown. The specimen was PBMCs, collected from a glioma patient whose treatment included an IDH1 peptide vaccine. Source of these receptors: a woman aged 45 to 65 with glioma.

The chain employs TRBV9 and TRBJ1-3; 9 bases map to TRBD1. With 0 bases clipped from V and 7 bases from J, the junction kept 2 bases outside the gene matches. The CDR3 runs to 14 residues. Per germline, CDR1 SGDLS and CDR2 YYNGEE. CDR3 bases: TGTGCCAGCAGCGTAGAAGGACAGGGGAACACCATATATTTT. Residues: CASSVEGQGNTIYF. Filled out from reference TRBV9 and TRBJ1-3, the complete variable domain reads DSGVTQTPKHLITATGQRVTLRCSPRSGDLSVYWYQQSLDQGLQFLIQYYNGEERAKGNILERFSAQQFPDLHSELNLSSLELGDSALYFCASSVEGQGNTIYFGEGSWLTVV.

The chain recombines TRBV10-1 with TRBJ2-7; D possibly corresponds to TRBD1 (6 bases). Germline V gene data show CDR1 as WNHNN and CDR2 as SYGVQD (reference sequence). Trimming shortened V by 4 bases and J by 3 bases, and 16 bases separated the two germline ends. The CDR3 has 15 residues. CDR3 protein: CASSGRIQGIYEQYF. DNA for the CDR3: TGCGCCAGCAGTGGTCGAATCCAGGGGATCTACGAGCAGTACTTC.

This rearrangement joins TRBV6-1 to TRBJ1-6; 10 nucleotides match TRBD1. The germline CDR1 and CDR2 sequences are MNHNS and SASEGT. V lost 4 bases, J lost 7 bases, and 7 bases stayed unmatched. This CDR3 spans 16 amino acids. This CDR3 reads CASSVGKDRGNSPLHF. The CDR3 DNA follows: TGTGCCAGCAGTGTCGGGAAGGACAGGGGGAATTCACCCCTCCACTTT.

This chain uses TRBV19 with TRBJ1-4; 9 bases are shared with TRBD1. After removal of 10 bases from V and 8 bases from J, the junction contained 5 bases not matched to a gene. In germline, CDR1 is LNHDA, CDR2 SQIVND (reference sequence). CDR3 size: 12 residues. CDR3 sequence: CATGTGREKLFF. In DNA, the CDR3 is TGTGCCACCGGGACAGGGAGGGAAAAACTGTTTTTT.

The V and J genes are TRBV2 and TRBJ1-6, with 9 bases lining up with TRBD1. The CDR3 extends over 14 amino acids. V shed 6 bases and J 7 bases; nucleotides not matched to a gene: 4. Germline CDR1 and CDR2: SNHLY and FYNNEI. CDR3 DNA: TGTGCCAGCAGATACAGGGGGCTGAATTCACCCCTCCACTTT. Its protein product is CASRYRGLNSPLHF.

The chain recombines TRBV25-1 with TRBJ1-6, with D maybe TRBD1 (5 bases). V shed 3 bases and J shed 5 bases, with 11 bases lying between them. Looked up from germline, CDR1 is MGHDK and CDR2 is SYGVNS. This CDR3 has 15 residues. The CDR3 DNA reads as TGTGCCAGCAGTGACGGCGACAGAAATAATTCACCCCTCCACTTT. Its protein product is CASSDGDRNNSPLHF.

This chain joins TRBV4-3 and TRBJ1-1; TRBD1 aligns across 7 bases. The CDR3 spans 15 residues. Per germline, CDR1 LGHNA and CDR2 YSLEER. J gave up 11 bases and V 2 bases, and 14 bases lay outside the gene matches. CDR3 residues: CASSQSTGYSLRAFF. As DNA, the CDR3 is TGCGCCAGCAGCCAATCGACAGGGTATAGTCTTCGGGCTTTCTTT.

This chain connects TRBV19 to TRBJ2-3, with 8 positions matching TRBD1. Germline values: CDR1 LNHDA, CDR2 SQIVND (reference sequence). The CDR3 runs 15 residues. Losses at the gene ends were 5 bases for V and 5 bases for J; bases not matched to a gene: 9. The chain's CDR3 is CASSPRDRWGDTQYF. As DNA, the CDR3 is TGTGCCAGTAGTCCCCGGGACAGGTGGGGAGATACGCAGTATTTT.

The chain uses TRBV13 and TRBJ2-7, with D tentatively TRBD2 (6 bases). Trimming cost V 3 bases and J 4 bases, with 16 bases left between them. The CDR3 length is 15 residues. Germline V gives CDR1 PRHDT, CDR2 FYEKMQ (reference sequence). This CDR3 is CASSFAGTDFYEQYF. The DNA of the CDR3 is TGTGCCAGCAGCTTTGCCGGGACTGATTTTTACGAGCAGTACTTC.

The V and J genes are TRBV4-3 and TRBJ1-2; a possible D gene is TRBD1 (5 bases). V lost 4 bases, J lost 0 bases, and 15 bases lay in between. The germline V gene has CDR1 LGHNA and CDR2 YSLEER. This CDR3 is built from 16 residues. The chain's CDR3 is CASSPGTKPANYGYTF. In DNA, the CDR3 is TGCGCCAGCAGCCCCGGGACCAAGCCTGCTAACTATGGCTACACCTTC.

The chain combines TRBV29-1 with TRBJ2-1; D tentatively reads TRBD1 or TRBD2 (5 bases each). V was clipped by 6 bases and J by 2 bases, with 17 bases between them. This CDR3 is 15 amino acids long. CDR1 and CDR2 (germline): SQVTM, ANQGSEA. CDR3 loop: CSVKGAGLTYNEQFF. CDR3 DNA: TGCAGCGTAAAAGGGGCCGGACTCACCTACAATGAGCAGTTCTTC.

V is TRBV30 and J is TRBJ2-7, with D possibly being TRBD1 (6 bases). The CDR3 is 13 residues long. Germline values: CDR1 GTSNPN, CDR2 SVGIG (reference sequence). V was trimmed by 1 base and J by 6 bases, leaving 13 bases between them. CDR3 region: CAWSARGRGEQYF. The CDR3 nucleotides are TGTGCCTGGAGTGCCCGGGGCAGGGGCGAGCAGTACTTC.

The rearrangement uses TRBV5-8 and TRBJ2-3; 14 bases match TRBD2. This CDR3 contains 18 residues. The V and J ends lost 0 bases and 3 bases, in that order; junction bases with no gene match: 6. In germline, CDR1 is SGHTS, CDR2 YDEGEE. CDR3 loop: CASSLVRLAGGITDTQYF. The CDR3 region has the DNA TGTGCCAGCAGCTTGGTGCGACTAGCGGGGGGGATTACAGATACGCAGTATTTT.

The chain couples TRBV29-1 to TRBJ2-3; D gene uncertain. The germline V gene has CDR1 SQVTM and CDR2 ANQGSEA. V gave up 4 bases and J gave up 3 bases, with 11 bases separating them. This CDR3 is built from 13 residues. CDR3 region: CSVGNSATDTQYF. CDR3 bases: TGCAGCGTTGGTAATTCCGCAACAGATACGCAGTATTTT.

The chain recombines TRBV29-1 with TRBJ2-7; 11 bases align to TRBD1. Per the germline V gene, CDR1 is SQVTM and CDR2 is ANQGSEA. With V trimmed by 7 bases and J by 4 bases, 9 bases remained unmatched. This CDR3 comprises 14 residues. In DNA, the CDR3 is TGCAGCGATGCGGTCGGGACAGGGGGTTACGAGCAGTACTTC. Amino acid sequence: CSDAVGTGGYEQYF.

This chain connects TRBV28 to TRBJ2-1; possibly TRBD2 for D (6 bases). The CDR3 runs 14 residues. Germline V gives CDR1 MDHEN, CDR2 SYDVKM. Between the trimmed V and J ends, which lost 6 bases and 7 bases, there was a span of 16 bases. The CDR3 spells CASRSPGSGNEQFF. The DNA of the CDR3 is TGTGCCAGCAGGTCCCCAGGGAGCGGGAATGAGCAGTTCTTC. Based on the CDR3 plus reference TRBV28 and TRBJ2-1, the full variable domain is DVKVTQSSRYLVKRTGEKVFLECVQDMDHENMFWYRQDPGLGLRLIYFSYDVKMKEKGDIPEGYSVSREKKERFSLILESASTNQTSMYLCASRSPGSGNEQFFGPGTRLTVL.

The CDR3 DNA reads TGTGCCAGCAGATTAAATGAAAAACTGTTTTTT. Amino acids: CASRLNEKLFF. The genes are TRBV6-6 and TRBJ1-4; D is undetermined. V was shortened by 6 bases and J by 5 bases, with 4 bases between the two germline ends. Per the germline V gene, CDR1 is MNHNY and CDR2 is SVGAGI (reference sequence). The CDR3 length is 11 residues.

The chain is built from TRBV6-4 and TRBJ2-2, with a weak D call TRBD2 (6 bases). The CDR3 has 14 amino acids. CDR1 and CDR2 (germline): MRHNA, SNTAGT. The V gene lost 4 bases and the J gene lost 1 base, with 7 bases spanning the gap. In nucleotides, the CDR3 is TGTGCCAGCAGTGGGGACTTGAACACCGGGGAGCTGTTTTTT. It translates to CASSGDLNTGELFF.

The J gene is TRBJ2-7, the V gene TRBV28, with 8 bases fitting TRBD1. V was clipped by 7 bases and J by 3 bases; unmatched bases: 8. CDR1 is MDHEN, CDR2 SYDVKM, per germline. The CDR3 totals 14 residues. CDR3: CASNLGQGSYEQYF. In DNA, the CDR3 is TGTGCCAGCAACCTAGGACAGGGCAGCTACGAGCAGTACTTC.

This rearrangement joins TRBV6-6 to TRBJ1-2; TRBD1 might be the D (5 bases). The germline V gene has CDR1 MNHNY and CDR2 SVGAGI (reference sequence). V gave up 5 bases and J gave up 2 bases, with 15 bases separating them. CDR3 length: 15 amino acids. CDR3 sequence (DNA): TGTGCCAGCAGTCTAACCGACGGGGGAAACTATGGCTACACCTTC. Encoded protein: CASSLTDGGNYGYTF.

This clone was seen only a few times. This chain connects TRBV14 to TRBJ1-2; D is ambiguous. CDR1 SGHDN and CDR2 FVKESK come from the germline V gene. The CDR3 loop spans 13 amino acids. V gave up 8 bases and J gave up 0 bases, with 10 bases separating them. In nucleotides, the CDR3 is TGTGCCAGCGCGGGTCAGTCTAACTATGGCTACACCTTC. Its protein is CASAGQSNYGYTF.

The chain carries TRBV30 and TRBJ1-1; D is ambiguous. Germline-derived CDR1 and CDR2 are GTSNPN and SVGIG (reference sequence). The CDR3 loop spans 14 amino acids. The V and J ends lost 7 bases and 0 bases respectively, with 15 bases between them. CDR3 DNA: TGTGCCTCCCAACCTAGGACGCTGAACACTGAAGCTTTCTTT. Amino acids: CASQPRTLNTEAFF.

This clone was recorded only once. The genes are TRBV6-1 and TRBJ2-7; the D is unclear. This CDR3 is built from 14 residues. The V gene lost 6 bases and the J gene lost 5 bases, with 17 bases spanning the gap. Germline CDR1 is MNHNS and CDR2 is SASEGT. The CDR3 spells CASSQTRVADEQYF. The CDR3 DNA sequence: TGTGCCAGCAGCCAGACCCGGGTGGCAGACGAGCAGTACTTC.

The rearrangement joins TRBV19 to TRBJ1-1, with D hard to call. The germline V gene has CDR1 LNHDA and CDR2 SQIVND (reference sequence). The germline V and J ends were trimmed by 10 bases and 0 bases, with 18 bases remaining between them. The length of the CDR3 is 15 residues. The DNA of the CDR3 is TGTGCCACCCGAACAGAGGGTGGGTTGAACACTGAAGCTTTCTTT. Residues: CATRTEGGLNTEAFF.

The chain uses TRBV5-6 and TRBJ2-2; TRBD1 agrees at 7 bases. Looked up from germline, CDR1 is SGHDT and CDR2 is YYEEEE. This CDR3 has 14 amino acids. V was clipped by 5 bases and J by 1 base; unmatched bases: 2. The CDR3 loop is CASRRQGNTGELFF. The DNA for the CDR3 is TGTGCCAGCAGGAGACAGGGGAACACCGGGGAGCTGTTTTTT.

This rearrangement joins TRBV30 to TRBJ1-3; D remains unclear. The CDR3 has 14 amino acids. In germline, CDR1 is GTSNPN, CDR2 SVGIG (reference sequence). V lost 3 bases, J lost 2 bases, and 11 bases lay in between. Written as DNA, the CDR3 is TGTGCCTGGAGAGGGCAGCCAACTGGAAACACCATATATTTT. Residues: CAWRGQPTGNTIYF.

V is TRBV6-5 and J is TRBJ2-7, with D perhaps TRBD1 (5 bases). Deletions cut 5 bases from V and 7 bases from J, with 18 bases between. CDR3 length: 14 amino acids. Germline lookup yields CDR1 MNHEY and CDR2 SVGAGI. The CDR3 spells CASSGATVTGEQYF. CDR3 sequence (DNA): TGTGCCAGCAGTGGCGCGACAGTGACGGGTGAGCAGTACTTC.